This T cell receptor (beta chain) was profiled in a study of T cells in tuberculosis. Trimming removed 6 bases from V and 6 bases from J; junction bases left unmatched: 12. CDR1 is MDHEN and CDR2 is SYDVKM in the germline V gene. The CDR3 sequence is 17 residues long. Sequenced by immunoSEQ multiplex PCR; TCRdb stores in-frame clones only, minus some. The sample yields 47,000 or so clones, about 95% seen once. Noted time point: new active TB diagnosis, blood taken before or within 7 days of starting treatment. This rearrangement joins TRBV28 to TRBJ2-2; 11 nucleotides align to TRBD2. This receptor was obtained from an adult with tuberculosis. This specimen consisted of PBMCs, obtained at tuberculosis diagnosis. The CDR3 loop is CASSSPRTSGYPGELFF. As DNA, the CDR3 is TGTGCCAGCAGCTCCCCTAGGACTAGCGGGTATCCCGGGGAGCTGTTTTTT.